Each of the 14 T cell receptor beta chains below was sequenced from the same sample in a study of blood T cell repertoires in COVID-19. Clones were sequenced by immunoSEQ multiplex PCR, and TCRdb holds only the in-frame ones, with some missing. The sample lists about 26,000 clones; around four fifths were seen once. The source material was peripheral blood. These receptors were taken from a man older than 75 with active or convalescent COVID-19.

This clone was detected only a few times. The CDR3 bases are TGTGCCAGCAAGGGTTGGGTAGGCGGGATCAGAGATACGCAGTATTTT. It codes for CASKGWVGGIRDTQYF. The chain employs TRBV2 and TRBJ2-3; possibly TRBD2 for D (6 bases). Germline values: CDR1 SNHLY, CDR2 FYNNEI. This CDR3 spans 16 amino acids. The ends were cut back, 7 bases at V and 5 bases at J, with 22 bases in the middle.

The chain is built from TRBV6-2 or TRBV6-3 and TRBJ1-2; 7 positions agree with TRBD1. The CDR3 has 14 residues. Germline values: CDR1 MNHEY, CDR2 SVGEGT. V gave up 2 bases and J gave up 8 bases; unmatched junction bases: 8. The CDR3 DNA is TGTGCCAGCAGTTACCGGGACAGCCTAATGGGCTACACCTTC. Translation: CASSYRDSLMGYTF.

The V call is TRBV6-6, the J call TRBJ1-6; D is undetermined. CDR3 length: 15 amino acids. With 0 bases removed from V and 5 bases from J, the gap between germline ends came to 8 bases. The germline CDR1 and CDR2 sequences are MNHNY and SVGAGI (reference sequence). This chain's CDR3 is CASSYSIGDNSPLHF. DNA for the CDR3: TGTGCCAGCAGTTACTCGATCGGGGATAATTCACCCCTCCACTTT.

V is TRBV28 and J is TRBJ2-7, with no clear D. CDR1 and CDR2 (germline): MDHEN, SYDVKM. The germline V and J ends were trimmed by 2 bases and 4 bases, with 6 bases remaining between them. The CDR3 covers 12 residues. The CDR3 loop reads CASSLEPYEQYF. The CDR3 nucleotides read TGTGCCAGCAGTTTAGAGCCGTACGAGCAGTACTTC.

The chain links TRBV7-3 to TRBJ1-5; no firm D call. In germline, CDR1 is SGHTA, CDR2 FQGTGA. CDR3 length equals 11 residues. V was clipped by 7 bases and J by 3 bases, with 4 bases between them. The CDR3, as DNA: TGTGCCAGCATCAACAATCAGCCCCAGCATTTT. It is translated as CASINNQPQHF.

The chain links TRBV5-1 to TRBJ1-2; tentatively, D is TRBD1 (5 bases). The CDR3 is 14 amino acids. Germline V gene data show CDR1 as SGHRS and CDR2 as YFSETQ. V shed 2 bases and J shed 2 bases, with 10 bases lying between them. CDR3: CASSFGGNNYGYTF. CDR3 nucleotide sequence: TGCGCCAGCAGCTTTGGGGGGAACAACTATGGCTACACCTTC.

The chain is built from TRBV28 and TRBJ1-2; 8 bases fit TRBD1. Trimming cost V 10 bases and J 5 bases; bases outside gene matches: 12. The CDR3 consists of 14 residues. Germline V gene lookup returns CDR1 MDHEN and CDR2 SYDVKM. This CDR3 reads CATSTQGAPYGYTF. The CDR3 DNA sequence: TGTGCCACCTCCACCCAGGGGGCCCCTTATGGCTACACCTTC.

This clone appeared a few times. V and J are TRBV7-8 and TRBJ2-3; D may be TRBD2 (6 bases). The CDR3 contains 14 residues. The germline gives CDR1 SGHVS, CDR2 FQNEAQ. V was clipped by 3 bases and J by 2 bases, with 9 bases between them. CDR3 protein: CASSLAGTTDTQYF. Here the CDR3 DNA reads TGTGCCAGCAGCTTGGCGGGAACCACAGATACGCAGTATTTT.

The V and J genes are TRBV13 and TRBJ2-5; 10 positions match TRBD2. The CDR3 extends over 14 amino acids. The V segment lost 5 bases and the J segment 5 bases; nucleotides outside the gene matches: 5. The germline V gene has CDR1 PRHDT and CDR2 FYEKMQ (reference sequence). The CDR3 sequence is CASSPLTSGETQYF. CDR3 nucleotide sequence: TGTGCCAGCAGCCCACTGACTAGCGGGGAGACCCAGTACTTC.

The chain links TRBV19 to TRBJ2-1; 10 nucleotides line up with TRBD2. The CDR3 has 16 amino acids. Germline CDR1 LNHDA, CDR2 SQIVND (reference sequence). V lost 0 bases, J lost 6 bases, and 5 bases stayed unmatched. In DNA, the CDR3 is TGTGCCAGTAGTATAGAGAGCGGGAGGGCCCCCAATGAGCAGTTCTTC. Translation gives CASSIESGRAPNEQFF.

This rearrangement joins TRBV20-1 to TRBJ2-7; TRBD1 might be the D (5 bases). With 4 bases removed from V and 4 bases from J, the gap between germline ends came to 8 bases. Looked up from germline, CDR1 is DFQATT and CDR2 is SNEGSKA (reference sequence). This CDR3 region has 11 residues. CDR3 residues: CSAKQEYEQYF. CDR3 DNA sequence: TGCAGTGCTAAACAGGAATACGAGCAGTACTTC.

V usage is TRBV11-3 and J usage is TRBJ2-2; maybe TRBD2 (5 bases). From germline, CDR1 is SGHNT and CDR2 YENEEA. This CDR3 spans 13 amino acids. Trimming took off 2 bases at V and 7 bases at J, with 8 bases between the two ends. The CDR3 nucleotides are TGTGCCAGCAGCTTAACCGGGGACGGGGAGCTGTTTTTT. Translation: CASSLTGDGELFF.

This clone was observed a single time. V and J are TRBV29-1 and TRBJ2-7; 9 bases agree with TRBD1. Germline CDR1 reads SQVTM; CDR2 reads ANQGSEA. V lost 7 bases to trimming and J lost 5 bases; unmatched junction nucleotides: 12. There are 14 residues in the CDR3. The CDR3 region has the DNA TGCAGCGCCGCCCGTGGGACAGGGCAAAACGAGCAGTACTTC. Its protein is CSAARGTGQNEQYF.

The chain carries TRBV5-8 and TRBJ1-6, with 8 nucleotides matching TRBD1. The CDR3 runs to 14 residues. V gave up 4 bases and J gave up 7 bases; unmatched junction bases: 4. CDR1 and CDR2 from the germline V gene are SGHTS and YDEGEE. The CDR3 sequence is CASSRGQENSPLHF. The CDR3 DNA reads TGTGCCAGCAGCAGGGGACAGGAGAATTCACCCCTCCACTTT. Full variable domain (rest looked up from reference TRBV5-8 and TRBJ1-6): EAGVTQSPTHLIKTRGQQATLRCSPISGHTSVYWYQQALGLGLQFLLWYDEGEERNRGNFPPRFSGRQFPNYSSELNVNALELEDSALYLCASSRGQENSPLHFGNGTRLTVT.